The subject of this entry is one T cell receptor (beta chain). Its target is unknown. Libraries were prepared by immunoSEQ multiplex PCR; TCRdb keeps only in-frame clonotypes and omits some of them. The data contain 2,500,000 or so clones, 80% to 95% of them singletons. The record originates from a study of shared clonotypes between healthy human individuals. Study conclusions and caveats: Sequencing depth was a factor that was expected to affect clonotype sharing among donors.

This receptor was identified in a man younger than 35 in good health. Some clones in this sample may be carry-over from other donors' samples. Sequencing input: naive CD4+ T cells from PBMCs. Regarding subset: CD45RA+ positively selected.

The CDR3 DNA sequence: TGTGCCAGCAGCTCCAAGGCGTTAGCGGGAGGAGACAATGAGCAGTTCTTC. Protein product: CASSSKALAGGDNEQFF. The rearrangement joins TRBV5-6 to TRBJ2-1, with 10 bases that match TRBD2. The CDR3 consists of 17 residues. Per germline, CDR1 SGHDT and CDR2 YYEEEE. The J segment lost 5 bases and the V segment lost 3 bases, leaving 11 bases of the junction unmatched. Full variable domain (remainder filled in from reference TRBV5-6 and TRBJ2-1): DAGVTQSPTHLIKTRGQQVTLRCSPKSGHDTVSWYQQALGQGPQFIFQYYEEEERQRGNFPDRFSGHQFPNYSSELNVNALLLGDSALYLCASSSKALAGGDNEQFFGPGTRLTVL.